One and the same sample provided the 16 T cell receptor beta chains below, sequenced in a study of blood T cell repertoires in COVID-19. Generated by immunoSEQ multiplex PCR, the TCRdb table keeps only in-frame clones and is missing some. The data contain roughly 200,000 clones, about 76% of them singletons. The sequencing input was peripheral blood. The receptors come from a woman aged 50 to 60 with active or convalescent COVID-19.

The rearrangement joins TRBV7-3 to TRBJ2-7, with a possible D match to TRBD2 (6 bases). The CDR3 length is 15 residues. The germline CDR1 and CDR2 sequences are SGHTA and FQGTGA. Trimming stripped 1 base from V and 7 bases from J, with 17 bases between. CDR3 DNA: TGTGCCAGCAGCTTAAGGTTAGCGGAAGGGTCAGAGCAGTACTTC. Encoded protein: CASSLRLAEGSEQYF.

On this clone itself: The same CDR3 can be traced to other DNA sequences in this sample. CDR3 sequence: CASSQARYEQYF. DNA of the CDR3: TGTGCCAGCAGCCAAGCCCGCTACGAGCAGTACTTC. The chain links TRBV3-1 (or the pseudogene TRBV3-2) to TRBJ2-7; no clear D. The CDR3 length is 12 residues. V shed 1 base and J shed 3 bases, with 4 bases lying between them. Germline V gives CDR1 LGHDT, CDR2 YNNKEL (reference sequence).

The rearrangement uses TRBV18 and TRBJ1-2, with D possibly matching TRBD1 (6 bases). V was cut by 6 bases and J by 5 bases, with 19 bases left in between. Germline-derived CDR1 and CDR2 are KGHSH and LQKENI. The CDR3 extends over 15 amino acids. CDR3 residues: CASSLTGTMTYGYTF. The CDR3, as DNA: TGTGCCAGCTCGCTAACCGGGACAATGACTTATGGCTACACCTTC.

The chain couples TRBV19 to TRBJ1-6; perhaps TRBD1 as D (5 bases). V lost 4 bases, J lost 10 bases, and 17 bases lay in between. The CDR3 runs to 15 residues. Per germline, CDR1 LNHDA and CDR2 SQIVND (reference sequence). The CDR3 here is CASSTSPGLGSPLHF. In DNA, the CDR3 is TGTGCCAGTAGTACCTCTCCGGGACTGGGGTCACCCCTCCACTTT. Drawing the rest from reference TRBV19 and TRBJ1-6, the complete variable domain is DGGITQSPKYLFRKEGQNVTLSCEQNLNHDAMYWYRQDPGQGLRLIYYSQIVNDFQKGDIAEGYSVSREKKESFPLTVTSAQKNPTAFYLCASSTSPGLGSPLHFGNGTRLTVT.

This clone was seen more than once but under ten times. The J gene is TRBJ2-3, the V gene TRBV5-4; D call uncertain. V was trimmed by 1 base and J by 0 bases, leaving 15 bases between them. Germline loops: CDR1 SGHNT, CDR2 YYREEE (reference sequence). The CDR3 totals 17 residues. The DNA for the CDR3 is TGTGCCAGCAGCTTGTCCTACGGCACTACTAGCACAGATACGCAGTATTTT. Translated, it gives CASSLSYGTTSTDTQYF. Supplemented by reference TRBV5-4 and TRBJ2-3, the full variable domain reads ETGVTQSPTHLIKTRGQQVTLRCSSQSGHNTVSWYQQALGQGPQFIFQYYREEENGRGNFPPRFSGLQFPNYSSELNVNALELDDSALYLCASSLSYGTTSTDTQYFGPGTRLTVL.

The V call is TRBV9, the J call TRBJ2-2, with 9 bases fitting TRBD2. The CDR3 runs 17 residues. After removal of 2 bases from V and 6 bases from J, the junction contained 11 bases not matched to a gene. Germline CDR1 reads SGDLS; CDR2 reads YYNGEE. The CDR3 spells CASSVSPFIAGAGELFF. DNA for the CDR3: TGTGCCAGCAGCGTTTCCCCGTTCATAGCGGGAGCCGGGGAGCTGTTTTTT.

The chain employs TRBV30 and TRBJ1-1; D is possibly TRBD1 (5 bases). V gave up 5 bases and J gave up 5 bases, with 15 bases separating them. There are 13 residues in the CDR3. Germline assignment: CDR1 GTSNPN and CDR2 SVGIG (reference sequence). The CDR3 region has the DNA TGTGCCTGGGGAGAGGGGATGGGAACTGAAGCTTTCTTT. This gives the protein CAWGEGMGTEAFF.

In its sample, this clone was seen once. This chain connects TRBV19 to TRBJ2-7; TRBD2 matches 11 bases. Germline-derived CDR1 and CDR2 are LNHDA and SQIVND (reference sequence). V lost 7 bases to trimming and J lost 2 bases; unmatched junction nucleotides: 7. This CDR3 is built from 15 residues. In DNA, the CDR3 is TGTGCCAGTACCCCTACTAGCGGGAGCCCCTACGAGCAGTACTTC. Translated: CASTPTSGSPYEQYF.

The gene calls are TRBV11-1 and TRBJ1-1, with D unclear. Germline-derived CDR1 and CDR2 are SGHAT and FQDESV (reference sequence). The CDR3 is 16 amino acids. V was clipped by 1 base and J by 5 bases, with 17 bases between them. The CDR3 coding sequence is TGTGCCAGCAGCTTAGGGCCTTTTCTGGGCCAGACTGAAGCTTTCTTT. Its protein is CASSLGPFLGQTEAFF.

This clone has only a few counts. The rearrangement joins TRBV2 to TRBJ1-4; D remains unclear. The CDR3 loop spans 14 amino acids. V was trimmed by 8 bases and J by 7 bases, leaving 17 bases between them. The germline V gene has CDR1 SNHLY and CDR2 FYNNEI. CDR3 nucleotide sequence: TGTGCCAGCGTTCTCGAAGTAGGGAGTGAAAAACTGTTTTTT. Translating gives CASVLEVGSEKLFF.

J is TRBJ1-1 and V is TRBV4-1; weak D call: TRBD1 (5 bases). The CDR3 consists of 16 residues. V was cut by 4 bases and J by 0 bases, with 15 bases left in between. Per germline, CDR1 MGHRA and CDR2 YSYEKL. This CDR3 is CASSRGSLRMNTEAFF. The CDR3 DNA is TGCGCCAGCAGCCGGGGCTCACTCAGAATGAACACTGAAGCTTTCTTT.

This clone was detected only once. The chain carries TRBV29-1 and TRBJ1-1, with 9 bases matching TRBD1. The trim removed 7 bases at V and 4 bases at J, leaving 10 bases unmatched. This CDR3 contains 14 residues. Per germline, CDR1 SQVTM and CDR2 ANQGSEA. CDR3 nucleotide sequence: TGCAGCGGCCGACAGGGGGGTGTTGGCACTGAAGCTTTCTTT. It codes for CSGRQGGVGTEAFF.

The chain links TRBV6-5 to TRBJ1-2; 9 bases fit TRBD1. CDR3 length: 14 residues. CDR1 is MNHEY, CDR2 SVGAGI, per germline. J lost 2 bases, V lost 4 bases, and 2 bases had no gene match. This CDR3 is CASSSGTGNYGYTF. CDR3 nucleotides: TGTGCCAGCAGTTCCGGGACAGGGAACTATGGCTACACCTTC.

The chain employs TRBV4-2 and TRBJ1-1; tentative D call: TRBD1 (6 bases). This CDR3 region has 15 residues. In germline, CDR1 is LGHNA, CDR2 YNFKEQ. Deletions cut 0 bases from V and 8 bases from J, with 16 bases between. CDR3 residues: CASSQESVTGLEAFF. The CDR3 DNA reads TGTGCCAGCAGCCAAGAGTCTGTTACAGGGTTGGAAGCTTTCTTT.

This clone was detected many times. This sequence joins TRBV6-5 and TRBJ2-7; TRBD1 matches 10 bases. This CDR3 region has 14 residues. V dropped 7 bases and J dropped 2; count of bases not matched to a gene: 5. CDR1 is MNHEY and CDR2 is SVGAGI in the germline V gene. The CDR3, as DNA: TGTGCCAGCACCAGGGACAGGGGAGCCTACGAGCAGTACTTC. Protein product: CASTRDRGAYEQYF.

This clone appeared a few times. The V gene is TRBV28, the J gene TRBJ2-1, with D perhaps matching TRBD2 (5 bases). Germline CDR1 reads MDHEN; CDR2 reads SYDVKM. The V end was cut by 5 bases, the J end by 7 bases, with 21 bases between. The CDR3 sequence is 16 residues long. CDR3 DNA: TGTGCCAGCAGTGCCCCGCAGAGGGCCTTTTCTAATGAGCAGTTCTTC. Its translation: CASSAPQRAFSNEQFF.